Listed below are T cell receptor beta chains from one sample, sequenced in a study of human T cells and chemical hapten exposure. TCRdb reprocessed the RACE reads with MiXCR, giving one entry per CDR3 protein. Of some 170,000 distinct CDR3 sequences listed, roughly 25% are singletons. The input for sequencing was whole blood, taken in connection with sensitization to the hapten diphenylcyclopropenone (DPC). These receptors all stem from a woman in her late teens or twenties with alopecia areata. Some clones in this sample may be carry-over from other donors' samples. Each CDR3 is given with its conserved first and last residue. Fields, in order: J gene, D gene, V gene, clone size, CDR3 DNA, CDR3 protein. The D gene is left open where the match is weak. Not all rows give a size; the values are once, few, many and, for expanded clones, a class.

j_call: TRBJ1-1
d_call: TRBD1
v_call: TRBV6-5
clone_size: few
cdr3_nt: TGTGCCAGCAGGTACAGGGGGGTGAACACTGAAGCTTTCTTT
cdr3_aa: CASRYRGVNTEAFF

j_call: TRBJ1-4
d_call: .
v_call: TRBV7-8
clone_size: .
cdr3_nt: TGTGCCAGCAGCTTTCCCCAGATAAATGAAAAACTGTTTTTT
cdr3_aa: CASSFPQINEKLFF

j_call: TRBJ2-4
d_call: .
v_call: TRBV7-2
clone_size: few
cdr3_nt: TGTGCCAGCAGCTTGTCGGCCAAAAACATTCAGTACTTC
cdr3_aa: CASSLSAKNIQYF

j_call: TRBJ2-3
d_call: .
v_call: TRBV7-2
clone_size: many
cdr3_nt: TGTGCCAGCAGCTTAGGACTCACAGATACGCAGTATTTT
cdr3_aa: CASSLGLTDTQYF

j_call: TRBJ1-1
d_call: TRBD1
v_call: TRBV18
clone_size: few
cdr3_nt: TGTGCCAGCTCACCACCCCCTGGACAGGGGAGAAGGACTGAAGCTTTCTTT
cdr3_aa: CASSPPPGQGRRTEAFF

j_call: TRBJ2-7
d_call: .
v_call: TRBV27
clone_size: .
cdr3_nt: TGTGCCAGCAGTTTTGGGCCTTCCTACGAGCAGTACTTC
cdr3_aa: CASSFGPSYEQYF

j_call: TRBJ1-1
d_call: .
v_call: TRBV4-2
clone_size: once
cdr3_nt: TGTGCCAGCAGCCAAGCGGCCATCTATGGCACTGAAGCTTTCTTT
cdr3_aa: CASSQAAIYGTEAFF

j_call: TRBJ2-7
d_call: .
v_call: TRBV2
clone_size: .
cdr3_nt: TGTGCCAGCAGTGACTCCGGGGCGGAGCAGTACTTC
cdr3_aa: CASSDSGAEQYF

j_call: TRBJ1-6
d_call: .
v_call: TRBV10-3
clone_size: .
cdr3_nt: TGTGCCATCAGTGAGTCCGGCCAGGCCAATTCACCCCTCCACTTT
cdr3_aa: CAISESGQANSPLHF

j_call: TRBJ2-2
d_call: .
v_call: TRBV5-1
clone_size: .
cdr3_nt: TGCGCCAGCAGCCTGGGACTCCTGAGGGACACCGGGGAGCTGTTTTTT
cdr3_aa: CASSLGLLRDTGELFF

j_call: TRBJ1-1
d_call: .
v_call: TRBV7-9
clone_size: few
cdr3_nt: TGTGCCAGCAGCCAGGTGAACACTGAAGCTTTCTTT
cdr3_aa: CASSQVNTEAFF

j_call: TRBJ2-7
d_call: .
v_call: TRBV15
clone_size: once
cdr3_nt: TGTGCCACCTCCCTCGGGGCTAGCCGGTACAACTCCTACGAGCAGTACTTC
cdr3_aa: CATSLGASRYNSYEQYF

j_call: TRBJ2-2
d_call: TRBD1
v_call: TRBV7-9
clone_size: few
cdr3_nt: TGTGCCAGCAGCTTCGGGACAGGGGGAAGCGGGGAGCTGTTTTTT
cdr3_aa: CASSFGTGGSGELFF

j_call: TRBJ2-1
d_call: .
v_call: TRBV5-1
clone_size: .
cdr3_nt: TGCGCCAGCAGCTTGGGATCGGCTCCCGTAGGGAATGAGCAGTTCTTC
cdr3_aa: CASSLGSAPVGNEQFF